These 9 T cell receptor beta chains were sequenced from one sample in a study of monozygotic twins with cystic fibrosis. Only in-frame clones appear in the TCRdb table, and some are missing; sequencing was by immunoSEQ multiplex PCR. The table has tens of thousands of clones, about 90% seen once; the top ten hold 0.19%. Sequenced: blood. These receptors came from a boy between 2 and 15 years old with cystic fibrosis.

This clone was detected a few times. This chain joins TRBV7-3 and TRBJ2-3; tentative D call: TRBD1 (5 bases). Trimming took 4 bases from V and 5 from J, leaving 7 bases between them. The CDR3 runs to 12 residues. Germline V gene data show CDR1 as SGHTA and CDR2 as FQGTGA. The CDR3 region is CASSSGIDTQYF. CDR3 DNA sequence: TGTGCCAGCAGCTCAGGGATAGATACGCAGTATTTT.

The CDR3: CASSLVAGGLSDTQYF. The CDR3 bases are TGTGCCAGCAGCTTAGTTGCGGGGGGGCTCTCAGATACGCAGTATTTT. This chain uses TRBV7-2 with TRBJ2-3; TRBD2 aligns across 9 bases. From germline, CDR1 is SGHTA and CDR2 FQGNSA. This CDR3 is 16 amino acids long. With 1 base clipped from V and 4 bases from J, the junction kept 6 bases outside the gene matches.

The V call is TRBV7-6, the J call TRBJ1-1; D is unresolved. Germline CDR1 SGHVS, CDR2 FNYEAQ. This CDR3 is built from 15 residues. V lost 0 bases and J 1 base, leaving 9 bases between the germline ends. The CDR3 spells CASSLAGFGNTEAFF. Written as DNA, the CDR3 is TGTGCCAGCAGCTTAGCAGGGTTTGGGAACACTGAAGCTTTCTTT.

The V call is TRBV5-1, the J call TRBJ1-4, with unresolved D. CDR1 SGHRS and CDR2 YFSETQ come from the germline V gene. This CDR3 region has 15 residues. V was trimmed by 0 bases and J by 6 bases, leaving 12 bases between them. The DNA of the CDR3 is TGCGCCAGCAGCTTGGCCAACGGGTTTGATGAAAAACTGTTTTTT. Translation: CASSLANGFDEKLFF.

CDR3 sequence reads: CASRPQGSNYEQYF. DNA of the CDR3: TGTGCCAGCAGACCACAGGGATCGAATTACGAGCAGTACTTC. The rearrangement uses TRBV27 and TRBJ2-7, with D tentatively TRBD1 (6 bases). CDR1 and CDR2 from the germline V gene are MNHEY and SMNVEV (reference sequence). Trimming pared 6 bases from V and 4 bases from J, leaving 16 bases between. There are 14 residues in the CDR3.

The chain has TRBV5-1 and TRBJ2-6, with a weak D call TRBD1 (5 bases). The CDR3 runs to 19 residues. The germline V and J ends were trimmed by 1 base and 3 bases, with 20 bases remaining between them. In germline, CDR1 is SGHRS, CDR2 YFSETQ. The CDR3 nucleotides read TGCGCCAGCAGCTTGTCTTACGCAGGGCAGTACAGTGGGGCCAACGTCCTGACTTTC. It encodes CASSLSYAGQYSGANVLTF.

The chain recombines TRBV7-9 with TRBJ1-1; perhaps TRBD1 as D (5 bases). Trimming removed 3 bases from V and 8 bases from J, with 10 bases in between. Looked up from germline, CDR1 is SEHNR and CDR2 is FQNEAQ (reference sequence). The CDR3 runs 12 residues. The CDR3 loop reads CASSFDSPEAFF. CDR3 in DNA: TGTGCCAGCAGCTTCGACAGCCCAGAAGCTTTCTTT. Using reference TRBV7-9 and TRBJ1-1 for the parts outside the CDR3, the full variable domain is DTGVSQNPRHKITKRGQNVTFRCDPISEHNRLYWYRQTLGQGPEFLTYFQNEAQLEKSRLLSDRFSAERPKGSFSTLEIQRTEQGDSAMYLCASSFDSPEAFFGQGTRLTVV.

The rearrangement joins TRBV19 to TRBJ1-6; no definite D call. This CDR3 contains 16 residues. The germline V gene has CDR1 LNHDA and CDR2 SQIVND (reference sequence). Trimming removed 3 bases at V and 5 bases at J, with 14 bases between. Written as DNA, the CDR3 is TGTGCCAGTAGTATCAGCTCCGACACTGATAATTCACCCCTCCACTTT. It encodes CASSISSDTDNSPLHF.

V and J are TRBV6-5 and TRBJ2-2; D perhaps matches TRBD2 (6 bases). With 8 bases removed from V and 1 base from J, the gap between germline ends came to 11 bases. The CDR3 extends over 14 amino acids. CDR1 is MNHEY and CDR2 is SVGAGI in the germline V gene. The CDR3 bases are TGTGCCAGCTTCTCCGGGGGGAACACCGGGGAGCTGTTTTTT. Translating it yields CASFSGGNTGELFF.